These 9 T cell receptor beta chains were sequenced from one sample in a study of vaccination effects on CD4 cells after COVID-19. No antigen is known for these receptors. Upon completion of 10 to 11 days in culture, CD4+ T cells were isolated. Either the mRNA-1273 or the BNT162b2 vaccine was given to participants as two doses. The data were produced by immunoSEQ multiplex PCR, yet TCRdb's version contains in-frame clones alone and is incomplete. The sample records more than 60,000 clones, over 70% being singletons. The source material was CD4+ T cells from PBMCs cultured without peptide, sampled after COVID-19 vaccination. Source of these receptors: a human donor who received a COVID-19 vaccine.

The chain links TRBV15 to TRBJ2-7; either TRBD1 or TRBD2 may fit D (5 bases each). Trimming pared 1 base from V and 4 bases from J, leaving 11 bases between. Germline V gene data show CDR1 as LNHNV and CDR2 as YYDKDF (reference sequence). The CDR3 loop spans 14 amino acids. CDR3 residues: CATSRAGRVYEQYV. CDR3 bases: TGTGCCACCAGCAGAGCGGGACGGGTATACGAGCAGTACGTC.

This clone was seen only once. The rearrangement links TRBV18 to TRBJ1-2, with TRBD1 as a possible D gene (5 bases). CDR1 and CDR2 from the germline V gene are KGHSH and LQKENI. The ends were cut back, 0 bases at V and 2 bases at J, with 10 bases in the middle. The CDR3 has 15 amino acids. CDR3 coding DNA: TGTGCCAGCTCACCACCGGGCAGGGAGAACTATGGCTACACCTTC. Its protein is CASSPPGRENYGYTF. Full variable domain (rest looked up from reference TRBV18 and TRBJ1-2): NAGVMQNPRHLVRRRGQEARLRCSPMKGHSHVYWYRQLPEEGLKFMVYLQKENIIDESGMPKERFSAEFPKEGPSILRIQQVVRGDSAAYFCASSPPGRENYGYTFGSGTRLTVV.

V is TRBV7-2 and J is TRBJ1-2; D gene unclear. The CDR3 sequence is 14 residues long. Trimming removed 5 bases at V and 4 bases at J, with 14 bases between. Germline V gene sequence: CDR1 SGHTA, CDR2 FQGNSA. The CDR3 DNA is TGTGCCAGCAGCCCGCTAAGTAATCCCTATGGCTACACCTTC. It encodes CASSPLSNPYGYTF.

CDR3 sequence (DNA): TGTGCCAGCTCACCACCCGCAGATACGCAGTATTTT. Translated: CASSPPADTQYF. The J gene is TRBJ2-3, the V gene TRBV18; D call uncertain. The CDR3 covers 12 residues. V was cut by 0 bases and J by 4 bases, with 2 bases left in between. From germline, CDR1 is KGHSH and CDR2 LQKENI. Based on the CDR3 plus reference TRBV18 and TRBJ2-3, the full variable domain is NAGVMQNPRHLVRRRGQEARLRCSPMKGHSHVYWYRQLPEEGLKFMVYLQKENIIDESGMPKERFSAEFPKEGPSILRIQQVVRGDSAAYFCASSPPADTQYFGPGTRLTVL.

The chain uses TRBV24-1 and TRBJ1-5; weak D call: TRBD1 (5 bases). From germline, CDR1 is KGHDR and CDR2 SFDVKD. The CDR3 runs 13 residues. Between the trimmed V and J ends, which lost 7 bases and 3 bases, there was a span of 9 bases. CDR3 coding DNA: TGTGCCACCAGGAGGGACTCCAATCAGCCCCAGCATTTT. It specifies CATRRDSNQPQHF.

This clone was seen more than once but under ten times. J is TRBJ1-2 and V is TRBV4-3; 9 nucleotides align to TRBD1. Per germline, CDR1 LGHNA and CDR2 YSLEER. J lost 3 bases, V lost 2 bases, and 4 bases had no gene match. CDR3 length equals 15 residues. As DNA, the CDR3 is TGCGCCAGCAGCCAAAGGACAGGGGCCGACTATGGCTACACCTTC. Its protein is CASSQRTGADYGYTF.

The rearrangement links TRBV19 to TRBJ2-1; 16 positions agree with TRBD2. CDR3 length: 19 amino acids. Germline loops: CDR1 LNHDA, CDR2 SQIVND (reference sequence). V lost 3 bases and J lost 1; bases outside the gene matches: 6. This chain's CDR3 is CASSMAGTSGGASYNEQFF. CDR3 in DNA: TGTGCCAGTAGTATGGCCGGGACTAGCGGGGGGGCTTCCTACAATGAGCAGTTCTTC.

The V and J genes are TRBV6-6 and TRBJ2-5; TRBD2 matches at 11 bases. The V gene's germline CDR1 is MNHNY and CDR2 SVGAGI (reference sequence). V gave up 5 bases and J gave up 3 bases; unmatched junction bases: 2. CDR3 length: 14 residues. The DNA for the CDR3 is TGTGCCAGCAGTAAGACTAGCGGGAAAGAGACCCAGTACTTC. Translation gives CASSKTSGKETQYF.

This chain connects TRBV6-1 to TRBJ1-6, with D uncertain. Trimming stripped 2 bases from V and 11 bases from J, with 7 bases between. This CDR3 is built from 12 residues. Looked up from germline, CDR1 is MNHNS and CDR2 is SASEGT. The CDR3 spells CASSEITTPLHF. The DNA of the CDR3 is TGTGCCAGCAGTGAAATTACTACACCCCTCCACTTT.